What follows are 14 T cell receptor beta chains derived from one specimen sequenced in a study of CD8+ T cells in alopecia areata. Treatment specified: oral pan-JAK inhibitor, 5-10 mg twice daily. RNA was isolated and reverse transcribed to cDNA, the sequencing template. The method was immunoSEQ multiplex PCR; TCRdb's version includes in-frame clones alone and lacks a portion of them. Seen here are some 190,000 clones, approximately 61% observed once, and the top ten hold about 0.94%. The source was CD4+ T cells sorted from blood, collected at week 24, from a patient treated with tofacitinib. The source is a human donor with alopecia areata.

This clone was detected a few times. CDR3 in amino acids: CAIRGTTDTQYF. CDR3 sequence (DNA): TGTGCCATCCGAGGAACCACAGATACGCAGTATTTT. This sequence joins TRBV10-3 and TRBJ2-3; D ambiguous. V shed 8 bases and J shed 2 bases, with 8 bases lying between them. Germline loops: CDR1 ENHRY, CDR2 SYGVKD. The CDR3 totals 12 residues.

This clone showed up just a few times. Other DNA sequences in the sample encode the same CDR3. The chain couples TRBV5-6 to TRBJ2-5; 12 positions agree with TRBD2. Trimming cost V 4 bases and J 2 bases; bases outside gene matches: 3. CDR1 is SGHDT and CDR2 is YYEEEE in the germline V gene. The CDR3 is 15 residues long. The CDR3 DNA sequence: TGTGCCAGCAGCCTCGGACTAGCGGGGCAAGAGACCCAGTACTTC. It specifies CASSLGLAGQETQYF.

This clone was detected only once. The chain carries TRBV9 and TRBJ2-5; D is perhaps TRBD2 (5 bases). From germline, CDR1 is SGDLS and CDR2 YYNGEE. CDR3 length: 13 residues. The V gene lost 3 bases and the J gene lost 4 bases, with 10 bases spanning the gap. As DNA, the CDR3 is TGTGCCAGCAGCGGGGCGGCGGGAGAGACCCAGTACTTC. This translates into CASSGAAGETQYF.

The rearrangement links TRBV20-1 to TRBJ1-3; D is uncertain. The CDR3 runs 11 residues. Germline CDR1 reads DFQATT; CDR2 reads SNEGSKA (reference sequence). V lost 5 bases, J lost 3 bases, and 5 bases lay in between. The CDR3 protein is CSAYGGNTIYF. The CDR3 DNA is TGCAGTGCTTACGGTGGAAACACCATATATTTT.

The chain is built from TRBV6-1 and TRBJ2-3, with 7 bases matching TRBD1. V gave up 9 bases and J gave up 2 bases; unmatched junction bases: 11. The CDR3 loop spans 15 amino acids. Germline V lookup: CDR1 MNHNS, CDR2 SASEGT. The CDR3 loop reads CASVLQGTFTDTQYF. The CDR3 DNA follows: TGTGCCAGTGTGTTACAGGGGACCTTCACAGATACGCAGTATTTT.

V and J are TRBV2 and TRBJ2-5, with TRBD1 matching 7 bases. CDR1 and CDR2 from the germline V gene are SNHLY and FYNNEI. With 5 bases clipped from V and 14 bases from J, the junction kept 14 bases outside the gene matches. The CDR3 covers 13 residues. CDR3 residues: CASSFRDSTFGYF. In DNA, the CDR3 is TGTGCCAGCAGTTTCCGGGACAGTACTTTTGGATACTTC. Full variable domain (outside the CDR3, taken from reference TRBV2 and TRBJ2-5): EPEVTQTPSHQVTQMGQEVILRCVPISNHLYFYWYRQILGQKVEFLVSFYNNEISEKSEIFDDQFSVERPDGSNFTLKIRSTKLEDSAMYFCASSFRDSTFGYFGPGTRLLVL.

V is TRBV11-3 and J is TRBJ2-7, with 11 positions matching TRBD2. The V and J ends lost 1 base and 6 bases, in that order; junction bases with no gene match: 11. The CDR3 runs 17 residues. The germline gives CDR1 SGHNT, CDR2 YENEEA. CDR3 bases: TGTGCCAGCAGCTTAGTGACGGTCCTAGCGGGGGGTGGCGAGCAGTACTTC. The encoded protein is CASSLVTVLAGGGEQYF.

CDR3 amino acids: CASSISGGPDYEQYF. The CDR3, as DNA: TGTGCCAGCAGCATAAGCGGGGGCCCCGACTACGAGCAGTACTTC. This chain uses TRBV7-3 with TRBJ2-7; 8 nucleotides agree with TRBD2. J was trimmed by 3 bases and V by 5 bases; bases with no gene match: 9. CDR1 SGHTA and CDR2 FQGTGA come from the germline V gene. The length of the CDR3 is 15 residues.

This clone was seen more than once but under ten times. The CDR3 loop is CASSEDRPGYTF. In DNA, the CDR3 is TGTGCCAGCAGTGAAGACAGACCTGGCTACACCTTC. The chain couples TRBV6-1 to TRBJ1-2, with D unresolved. The CDR3 extends over 12 amino acids. Looked up from germline, CDR1 is MNHNS and CDR2 is SASEGT. V shed 1 base and J shed 7 bases, with 7 bases lying between them.

The gene calls are TRBV7-9 and TRBJ2-7; TRBD1 agrees at 9 bases. The CDR3 has 12 residues. V gave up 6 bases and J gave up 13 bases; unmatched junction bases: 10. The germline V gene has CDR1 SEHNR and CDR2 FQNEAQ (reference sequence). In DNA form, the CDR3 reads TGTGCCAGCAGATCGAACCGGGACAGGGAATACTTC. This gives the protein CASRSNRDREYF.

The V call is TRBV27, the J call TRBJ1-3; TRBD1 might be the D (5 bases). Trimming took off 4 bases at V and 1 base at J, with 11 bases between the two ends. There are 15 residues in the CDR3. The germline gives CDR1 MNHEY, CDR2 SMNVEV (reference sequence). CDR3 amino acids: CASSYQGRSGNTIYF. CDR3 nucleotide sequence: TGTGCCAGCAGTTATCAGGGCAGGTCTGGAAACACCATATATTTT.

The V gene is TRBV30, the J gene TRBJ1-6, with 8 bases fitting TRBD1. Germline values: CDR1 GTSNPN, CDR2 SVGIG (reference sequence). The V segment lost 3 bases and the J segment 10 bases; nucleotides outside the gene matches: 8. CDR3 length: 14 residues. The CDR3 coding sequence is TGTGCCTGGAGGTTGACAGGGGAGGCGTCACCCCTCCACTTT. This codes for CAWRLTGEASPLHF.

The chain couples TRBV6-5 to TRBJ1-2; maybe TRBD1 (6 bases). Germline assignment: CDR1 MNHEY and CDR2 SVGAGI. V dropped 2 bases and J dropped 2 bases, with 6 bases sitting between them. The CDR3 is 13 residues long. The CDR3 loop is CASSYQGNYGYTF. The CDR3 nucleotides read TGTGCCAGCAGTTACCAGGGGAACTATGGCTACACCTTC.

This clone was detected many times. DNA of the CDR3: TGTGCCAGCAGCTGGAGCGGGGCGAACACCGGGGAGCTGTTTTTT. It is translated as CASSWSGANTGELFF. The chain carries TRBV7-2 and TRBJ2-2, with 7 nucleotides matching TRBD2. With 4 bases clipped from V and 0 bases from J, the junction kept 2 bases outside the gene matches. This CDR3 is 15 amino acids long. CDR1 and CDR2 from the germline V gene are SGHTA and FQGNSA. The full variable domain, in which reference TRBV7-2 and TRBJ2-2 provide the parts outside the CDR3, is GAGVSQSPSNKVTEKGKDVELRCDPISGHTALYWYRQSLGQGLEFLIYFQGNSAPDKSGLPSDRFSAERTGGSVSTLTIQRTQQEDSAVYLCASSWSGANTGELFFGEGSRLTVL.